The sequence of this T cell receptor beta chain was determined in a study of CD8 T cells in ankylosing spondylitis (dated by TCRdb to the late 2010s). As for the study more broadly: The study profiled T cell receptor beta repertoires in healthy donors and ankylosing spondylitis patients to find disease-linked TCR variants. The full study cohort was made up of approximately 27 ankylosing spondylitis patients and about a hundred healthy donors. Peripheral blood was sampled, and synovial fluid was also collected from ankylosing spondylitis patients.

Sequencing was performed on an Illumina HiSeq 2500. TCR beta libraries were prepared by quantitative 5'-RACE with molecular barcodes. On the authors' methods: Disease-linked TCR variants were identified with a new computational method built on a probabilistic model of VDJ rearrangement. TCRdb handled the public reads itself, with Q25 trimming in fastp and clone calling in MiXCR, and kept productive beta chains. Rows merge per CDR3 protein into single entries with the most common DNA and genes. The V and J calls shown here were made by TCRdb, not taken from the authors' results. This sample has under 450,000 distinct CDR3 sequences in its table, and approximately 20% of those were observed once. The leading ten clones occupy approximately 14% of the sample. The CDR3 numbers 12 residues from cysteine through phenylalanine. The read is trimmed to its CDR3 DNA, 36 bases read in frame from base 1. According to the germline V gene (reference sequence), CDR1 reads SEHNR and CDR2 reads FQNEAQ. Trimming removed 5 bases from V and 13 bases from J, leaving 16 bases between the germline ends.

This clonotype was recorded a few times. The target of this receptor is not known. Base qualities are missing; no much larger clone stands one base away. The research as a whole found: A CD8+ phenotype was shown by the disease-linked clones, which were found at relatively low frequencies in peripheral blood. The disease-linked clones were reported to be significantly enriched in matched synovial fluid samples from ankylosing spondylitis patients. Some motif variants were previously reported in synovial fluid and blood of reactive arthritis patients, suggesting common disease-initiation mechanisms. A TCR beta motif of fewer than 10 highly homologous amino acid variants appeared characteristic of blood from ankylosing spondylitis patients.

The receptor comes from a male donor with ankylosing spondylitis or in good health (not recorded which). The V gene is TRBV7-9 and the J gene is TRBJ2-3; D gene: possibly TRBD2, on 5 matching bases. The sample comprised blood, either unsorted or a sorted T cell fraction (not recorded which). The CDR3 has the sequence CASSPLASREYF. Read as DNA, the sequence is TGTGCCAGCAGCCCTCTAGCCAGTAGGGAGTATTTT.